These 9 T cell receptor beta chains came from one sample sequenced in a study of post-analysis software for immune sequencing data (dated by TCRdb to 2013 to 2016). Overall study outcomes, separate from this receptor: Four or five TRBV segments, including TRBV5-6, TRBV5-1 and TRBV20-1, were significantly more frequent in patients than controls.

The antigens for these receptors are not known. The method was PCR. The reads were generated on an Illumina HiSeq 2500. To reduce PCR and sequencing biases, unique molecular identifiers were incorporated into the TCR beta cDNA libraries. In-frame beta chains were kept once TCRdb had trimmed the public reads at Q25 with fastp and called clones with MiXCR. Rows are unified per CDR3 protein, each entry keeping the most common DNA and genes. Recorded for this sample are 750,000 to 950,000 distinct CDR3 sequences; around 50% of them occurred a single time. 4.6% of the sample is held by the ten biggest clonotypes. The specimen was blood. Receptors originate from a girl between 5 and 17 years old with multiple sclerosis.

This clonotype has a handful of counts. V is TRBV4-2 and J is TRBJ2-7, with TRBD2 identical over 7 bases. The V gene end was trimmed by 4 bases and the J gene end by 4 bases; junction bases not matched to a gene: 10. CDR1 is LGHNA and CDR2 is YNFKEQ in the germline V gene. The CDR3 is made up of 15 amino acids. CDR3 residues: CASSLQTSTFYEQYF. As DNA, the CDR3 is TGTGCCAGCAGCCTTCAGACTAGCACCTTTTACGAGCAGTACTTC.

This clonotype was recorded only once. This chain links TRBV12-5 with TRBJ2-4; a possible D gene is TRBD1 (5 bases). The DNA end favors TRBJ2-7, so the J call may be wrong. This CDR3 spans 14 amino acids. The germline gives CDR1 LGHNT, CDR2 FRNRAP. The DNA of the CDR3 is TGTGCTAGTGGTGCCCGCAGGGCCCCCTACGAGCAGTACTTC. Encoded protein: CASGARRAPYEQYF.

The chain recombines TRBV11-3 with TRBJ2-5, with D unclear. The CDR3 has 15 amino acids. The ends were cut back, 2 bases at V and 4 bases at J, with 14 bases in the middle. Looked up from germline, CDR1 is SGHNT and CDR2 is YENEEA. This CDR3 is CASSLSFRSGETQYF. CDR3 nucleotides: TGTGCCAGCAGCTTAAGTTTCAGGTCGGGAGAGACCCAGTACTTC.

This clonotype has only a few counts. The chain has TRBV7-9 and TRBJ2-4; weak D call: TRBD1 (6 bases). V lost 5 bases to trimming and J lost 2 bases, with 13 bases between them. The CDR3 has 15 amino acids. The germline CDR1 and CDR2 sequences are SEHNR and FQNEAQ (reference sequence). CDR3 region: CASSPSRGPKNIQYF. CDR3 DNA: TGTGCCAGCAGCCCCTCCAGGGGCCCCAAAAACATTCAGTACTTC.

The genes are TRBV20-1 and TRBJ2-7, with D hard to call. The germline CDR1 and CDR2 sequences are DFQATT and SNEGSKA (reference sequence). Deletions cut 2 bases from V and 4 bases from J, with 6 bases between. This CDR3 has 11 residues. The CDR3 region is CSARSKYEQYF. CDR3 bases: TGCAGTGCTAGATCAAAATACGAGCAGTACTTC.

The V gene is TRBV20-1, the J gene TRBJ2-5; D not certain. V was trimmed by 5 bases and J by 4 bases, leaving 5 bases between them. CDR1 and CDR2 from the germline V gene are DFQATT and SNEGSKA (reference sequence). This CDR3 is 10 amino acids long. The CDR3 DNA is TGCAGTGCTGGTCTAGAGACCCAGTACTTC. It translates to CSAGLETQYF.

There are a few counts of this clonotype. The rearrangement links TRBV10-3 to TRBJ2-4; 11 positions match TRBD2. Near its end, the DNA agrees better with TRBJ2-7, so the J call may be wrong. Germline-derived CDR1 and CDR2 are ENHRY and SYGVKD. The CDR3 is 16 amino acids. CDR3: CAISDPLTSGNYEQYF. The DNA for the CDR3 is TGTGCCATCAGTGATCCTCTGACTAGCGGGAACTACGAGCAGTACTTC.

This clonotype was recorded only once. The chain couples TRBV6-5 to TRBJ2-7; 12 nucleotides align to TRBD2. The V gene's germline CDR1 is MNHEY and CDR2 SVGAGI. J lost 2 bases, V lost 0 bases, and 8 bases had no gene match. CDR3 length: 18 residues. The chain's CDR3 is CASSYSLLAGGNAYEQYF. Here the CDR3 DNA reads TGTGCCAGCAGTTACTCGTTACTAGCGGGGGGAAATGCCTACGAGCAGTACTTC.

This clonotype was seen a handful of times. The rearrangement joins TRBV20-1 to TRBJ2-5, with D possibly being TRBD1 (7 bases). CDR3 length: 14 amino acids. The V gene lost 0 bases and the J gene lost 5 bases, with 13 bases spanning the gap. In germline, CDR1 is DFQATT, CDR2 SNEGSKA (reference sequence). CDR3: CSARDQGGLETQYF. In DNA, the CDR3 is TGCAGTGCTAGAGACCAGGGGGGTTTGGAGACCCAGTACTTC.